One sample yielded the 28 T cell receptor beta chains listed below, sequenced in a study of post-analysis software for immune sequencing data. The library was made from cDNA and included unique molecular identifiers. TCRdb ran MiXCR on the PCR reads and lists one entry per CDR3 protein. The data show more than 450,000 distinct CDR3 sequences, with 34% seen just once and about 6% held by the top ten. These TCRs' antigens remain unknown. Points from the study as a whole: Controls had lower frequencies than patients of five or six TRBV segments, which included TRBV5-6, TRBV5-1 and TRBV20-1.

The specimen was blood. The origin of the receptors is a girl younger than 18 with multiple sclerosis.

This clonotype was seen ten or more times. The chain uses TRBV7-2 and TRBJ1-5; the D is unclear. The CDR3 runs 13 residues. The germline CDR1 and CDR2 sequences are SGHTA and FQGNSA. V lost 2 bases and J lost 2, with 4 bases in between. The CDR3 is CASSLRGNQPQHF. The CDR3 nucleotides read TGTGCCAGCAGCTTAAGGGGCAATCAGCCCCAGCATTTT. Together with reference TRBV7-2 and TRBJ1-5, the CDR3 gives the full variable domain: GAGVSQSPSNKVTEKGKDVELRCDPISGHTALYWYRQSLGQGLEFLIYFQGNSAPDKSGLPSDRFSAERTGGSVSTLTIQRTQQEDSAVYLCASSLRGNQPQHFGDGTRLSIL.

The chain joins TRBV12-3 or TRBV12-4 to TRBJ1-1; weak D call: TRBD1 (5 bases). The CDR3 covers 16 residues. Between the trimmed V and J ends, which lost 5 bases and 5 bases, there was a span of 21 bases. The CDR3 region is CASSPWGGVSETEAFF. The CDR3 bases are TGTGCCAGCAGTCCATGGGGAGGGGTGAGCGAGACTGAAGCTTTCTTT.

This sequence joins TRBV5-1 and TRBJ2-4; D might be TRBD1 or TRBD2, each matching 6 bases. V lost 0 bases and J lost 3, with 28 bases in between. Germline lookup yields CDR1 SGHRS and CDR2 YFSETQ. The CDR3 is 21 amino acids. CDR3 region: CASSLENPLRGLLLVKNIQYF. The CDR3 bases are TGCGCCAGCAGCTTGGAGAACCCTCTACGGGGGCTACTTCTAGTCAAAAACATTCAGTACTTC.

CDR3 sequence (DNA): TGTGCCATCAGGGAGGACCCAGGGACCTACGAGCAGTACTTC. It translates to CAIREDPGTYEQYF. The chain employs TRBV10-3 and TRBJ2-7; D may correspond to TRBD1 or TRBD2 (5 bases each). Germline CDR1 ENHRY, CDR2 SYGVKD. There are 14 residues in the CDR3. Between the trimmed V and J ends, which lost 6 bases and 2 bases, there was a span of 14 bases.

The sample holds a few counts of this clonotype. The V and J genes are TRBV6-2 or TRBV6-3 and TRBJ2-1; 16 positions agree with TRBD2. Germline trimming cut 6 bases from V and 7 bases from J; bases unmatched to any gene: 6. Per the germline V gene, CDR1 is MNHEY and CDR2 is SVGEGT. The CDR3 sequence is 16 residues long. CDR3 in DNA: TGTGCCAGCAGCTCCGGGACTAGCGGGGGGGGTAATGAGCAGTTCTTC. Encoded protein: CASSSGTSGGGNEQFF.

As concerns this clonotype: A much larger clone sits a single nucleotide away, making a read error possible. This chain uses TRBV10-3 with TRBJ2-6; no clear D. Trimming shortened V by 2 bases and J by 0 bases, and 2 bases separated the two germline ends. Germline CDR1 is ENHRY and CDR2 is SYGVKD. CDR3 length equals 14 residues. CDR3 in amino acids: CAISEVSGANVLTF. The CDR3 coding sequence is TGTGCCATCAGTGAGGTCTCTGGGGCCAACGTCCTGACTTTC.

This chain uses TRBV24-1 with TRBJ2-1; D not certain. Trimming stripped 5 bases from V and 5 bases from J, with 21 bases between. From germline, CDR1 is KGHDR and CDR2 SFDVKD. The CDR3 contains 17 residues. DNA for the CDR3: TGTGCCACCAGTGGCCCTCAGGCCGATTCCTATAACAATGAGCAGTTCTTC. This codes for CATSGPQADSYNNEQFF.

This rearrangement joins TRBV27 to TRBJ2-3; 10 bases match TRBD2. The CDR3 length is 15 residues. V was pared by 6 bases and J by 4 bases, with 7 bases of the junction left unmatched. The germline gives CDR1 MNHEY, CDR2 SMNVEV (reference sequence). The CDR3 DNA reads as TGTGCCAGCAGGCTACTAGCGGGGAGGGCAGATACGCAGTATTTT. It encodes CASRLLAGRADTQYF.

This clonotype was found a few times. The CDR3 DNA is TGTGCCGCCCGGGGGACTCGGTCCTACAATGAGCAGTTCTTC. Translating gives CAARGTRSYNEQFF. The chain carries TRBV28 and TRBJ2-1, with a possible D match to TRBD2 (6 bases). CDR3 size: 14 residues. The ends were cut back, 11 bases at V and 1 base at J, with 15 bases in the middle. CDR1 and CDR2 (germline): MDHEN, SYDVKM.

This clonotype was detected a few times. This chain uses TRBV11-2 with TRBJ2-1; 8 bases match TRBD1. CDR3 length: 12 amino acids. The germline gives CDR1 SGHAT, CDR2 FQNNGV. V trimming: 5 bases; J trimming: 11 bases; junction bases outside the gene matches: 5. The CDR3 reads CASSKGQAKQFF. For the CDR3, the DNA is TGTGCCAGCAGCAAGGGACAGGCAAAGCAGTTCTTC. Drawing the rest from reference TRBV11-2 and TRBJ2-1, the complete variable domain is EAGVAQSPRYKIIEKRQSVAFWCNPISGHATLYWYQQILGQGPKLLIQFQNNGVVDDSQLPKDRFSAERLKGVDSTLKIQPAKLEDSAVYLCASSKGQAKQFFGPGTRLTVL.

This clonotype was counted between two and nine times. This sequence joins TRBV5-1 and TRBJ2-5; perhaps TRBD1 as D (7 bases). Germline assignment: CDR1 SGHRS and CDR2 YFSETQ. The V end lost 0 bases, the J end lost 11 bases, and 17 bases lay between the germline ends. CDR3 length: 14 amino acids. The CDR3 nucleotides are TGCGCCAGCAGCTTGGCGGAGGGGGCGAGGGAGCAGTACTTC. It codes for CASSLAEGAREQYF.

Only a few counts were recorded for this clonotype. The V call is TRBV3-1, the J call TRBJ2-1; possibly TRBD2 for D (6 bases). Per germline, CDR1 LGHDT and CDR2 YNNKEL (reference sequence). V dropped 1 base and J dropped 15 bases, with 13 bases sitting between them. The CDR3 spans 12 residues. The CDR3 DNA reads TGTGCCAGCAGCCAAGTGGGGGAGGTTACGTTCTTC. Protein sequence: CASSQVGEVTFF.

This clonotype has just a few counts. The genes are TRBV5-1 and TRBJ1-2; D possibly corresponds to TRBD1 (6 bases). Trimming took off 0 bases at V and 7 bases at J, with 13 bases between the two ends. Germline CDR1 and CDR2: SGHRS and YFSETQ. This CDR3 is built from 14 residues. CDR3 in DNA: TGCGCCAGCAGCTTGGATCAGGGGATCCCTGGCTACACCTTC. Encoded protein: CASSLDQGIPGYTF.

The table lists this clonotype with a few counts. The chain employs TRBV18 and TRBJ2-5; 11 nucleotides align to TRBD2. The CDR3 is 16 residues long. J lost 2 bases, V lost 2 bases, and 4 bases had no gene match. Germline V gene data show CDR1 as KGHSH and CDR2 as LQKENI. Here the CDR3 reads CASSPTLAGGQETQYF. CDR3 nucleotides: TGTGCCAGCTCACCAACCCTAGCGGGGGGTCAAGAGACCCAGTACTTC.

This clonotype was counted a few times. The rearrangement joins TRBV24-1 to TRBJ2-1; D may correspond to TRBD1 or TRBD2 (5 bases each). This CDR3 region has 13 residues. CDR1 and CDR2 (germline): KGHDR, SFDVKD. V dropped 7 bases and J dropped 6 bases, with 12 bases sitting between them. The DNA for the CDR3 is TGTGCCACCAGGGGACCCGGCCCCAATGAGCAGTTCTTC. It encodes CATRGPGPNEQFF.

This clonotype was seen many times. V and J are TRBV7-2 and TRBJ1-5; perhaps TRBD1 as D (5 bases). This CDR3 region has 15 residues. CDR1 is SGHTA and CDR2 is FQGNSA in the germline V gene. The V gene lost 5 bases and the J gene lost 3 bases, with 14 bases spanning the gap. The chain's CDR3 is CASSGPTVYNQPQHF. As DNA, the CDR3 is TGTGCCAGCAGCGGTCCGACAGTTTACAATCAGCCCCAGCATTTT. Using reference TRBV7-2 and TRBJ1-5 for the parts outside the CDR3, the full variable domain is GAGVSQSPSNKVTEKGKDVELRCDPISGHTALYWYRQSLGQGLEFLIYFQGNSAPDKSGLPSDRFSAERTGGSVSTLTIQRTQQEDSAVYLCASSGPTVYNQPQHFGDGTRLSIL.

This clonotype appeared a few times. The chain recombines TRBV2 with TRBJ1-5, with D possibly being TRBD1 (5 bases). This CDR3 is 13 amino acids long. V was shortened by 8 bases and J by 6 bases, with 14 bases between the two germline ends. The germline V gene has CDR1 SNHLY and CDR2 FYNNEI. This CDR3 reads CASSPDTSQPQHF. CDR3 nucleotide sequence: TGTGCCAGCTCACCGGACACAAGTCAGCCCCAGCATTTT.

This chain uses TRBV10-1 with TRBJ2-1; no reliable D call. The CDR3 runs 14 residues. Germline V gene data show CDR1 as WNHNN and CDR2 as SYGVQD (reference sequence). The ends were cut back, 6 bases at V and 3 bases at J, with 12 bases in the middle. CDR3 sequence (DNA): TGCGCCAGCAGGGAGACGGACCTCTACAATGAGCAGTTCTTC. Encoded protein: CASRETDLYNEQFF.

This clonotype occurred many times. This chain uses TRBV7-3 with TRBJ2-3; D may be TRBD2 (6 bases). V was cut by 1 base and J by 5 bases, with 10 bases left in between. This CDR3 is built from 14 residues. The germline CDR1 and CDR2 sequences are SGHTA and FQGTGA. This chain's CDR3 is CASSLRGVRDTQYF. The CDR3, as DNA: TGTGCCAGCAGCTTAAGGGGGGTGAGAGATACGCAGTATTTT.

The genes are TRBV7-9 and TRBJ2-1, with 8 bases identical to TRBD2. Germline CDR1 and CDR2: SEHNR and FQNEAQ (reference sequence). Trimming cost V 5 bases and J 10 bases; bases outside gene matches: 10. The CDR3 has 14 residues. The CDR3 spells CASSRPGTSLEQFF. The CDR3 DNA reads TGTGCCAGCAGCCGTCCCGGGACTAGTTTGGAGCAGTTCTTC.

The chain joins TRBV7-2 to TRBJ2-3; D tentatively fits TRBD1 or TRBD2 (5 bases each). Germline values: CDR1 SGHTA, CDR2 FQGNSA. Trimming removed 5 bases at V and 8 bases at J, with 11 bases between. The CDR3 spans 12 residues. The CDR3 nucleotides read TGTGCCAGCAGCCTAGACGGGGCTACGCAGTATTTT. Translated: CASSLDGATQYF.

Concerning this clonotype: Its ends do not fully match the called genes, so a read error is possible. The chain is built from TRBV29-1 and TRBJ2-1; TRBD1 agrees at 8 bases. CDR1 and CDR2 (germline): SQVTM, ANQGSEA. There are 13 residues in the CDR3. The CDR3 DNA sequence: TGCAGCGTGGGACAGGAGGGCTACAATGAGCGGTTCTTC. This translates into CSVGQEGYNERFF.

In the case of this clonotype: One junction end does not reproduce the germline sequence, and a read error may be involved. The V gene is TRBV5-1, the J gene TRBJ2-5; D not resolved. The CDR3 loop spans 15 amino acids. Germline V gene lookup returns CDR1 SGHRS and CDR2 YFSETQ. In DNA, the CDR3 is TGCGCCAGCAGCTTGGGCCGGGCGGAACAAGGGACCCAGTACTTC. Amino acids: CASSLGRAEQGTQYF.

The V gene is TRBV10-3, the J gene TRBJ1-1; 12 bases agree with TRBD1. Unmatched junction bases numbered 4, after V lost 7 bases and J lost 7 bases. This CDR3 contains 13 residues. Germline V gene data show CDR1 as ENHRY and CDR2 as SYGVKD. CDR3 nucleotide sequence: TGTGCCATCATGAGGGACAGGGGGCTTGAAGCTTTCTTT. Translation: CAIMRDRGLEAFF.

This clonotype occurred a few times. The rearrangement links TRBV3-1 to TRBJ2-5; D is perhaps TRBD2 (5 bases). This CDR3 region has 14 residues. Trimming cost V 6 bases and J 2 bases, with 13 bases left between them. Germline V CDR1 and CDR2: LGHDT, YNNKEL (reference sequence). The chain's CDR3 is CASSPFGVQETQYF. DNA of the CDR3: TGTGCCAGCAGTCCCTTCGGGGTTCAAGAGACCCAGTACTTC.

This clonotype was observed a few times. The rearrangement uses TRBV5-1 and TRBJ2-3, with a tentative D call TRBD1 (6 bases). The CDR3 contains 14 residues. Germline V lookup: CDR1 SGHRS, CDR2 YFSETQ. The V end lost 4 bases, the J end lost 2 bases, and 11 bases lay between the germline ends. CDR3 sequence: CASSPGDNTDTQYF. In DNA form, the CDR3 reads TGCGCCAGCAGCCCTGGGGACAACACAGATACGCAGTATTTT. The entire variable domain, with the rest obtained from reference TRBV5-1 and TRBJ2-3, is as follows: KAGVTQTPRYLIKTRGQQVTLSCSPISGHRSVSWYQQTPGQGLQFLFEYFSETQRNKGNFPGRFSGRQFSNSRSEMNVSTLELGDSALYLCASSPGDNTDTQYFGPGTRLTVL.

V is TRBV25-1 and J is TRBJ1-2; no definite D call. Germline V gene sequence: CDR1 MGHDK, CDR2 SYGVNS. This CDR3 comprises 11 residues. V was trimmed by 2 bases and J by 7 bases, leaving 5 bases between them. CDR3 residues: CASSEGVGYTF. The CDR3, as DNA: TGTGCCAGCAGTGAAGGGGTTGGCTACACCTTC.

The V and J genes are TRBV20-1 and TRBJ2-7; 7 nucleotides align to TRBD1. The J segment lost 3 bases and the V segment lost 6 bases, leaving 11 bases of the junction unmatched. The CDR3 has 14 amino acids. The germline CDR1 and CDR2 sequences are DFQATT and SNEGSKA (reference sequence). CDR3 residues: CSARGTDRLYEQYF. The CDR3 DNA reads as TGCAGTGCCAGGGGGACAGATAGACTCTACGAGCAGTACTTC.